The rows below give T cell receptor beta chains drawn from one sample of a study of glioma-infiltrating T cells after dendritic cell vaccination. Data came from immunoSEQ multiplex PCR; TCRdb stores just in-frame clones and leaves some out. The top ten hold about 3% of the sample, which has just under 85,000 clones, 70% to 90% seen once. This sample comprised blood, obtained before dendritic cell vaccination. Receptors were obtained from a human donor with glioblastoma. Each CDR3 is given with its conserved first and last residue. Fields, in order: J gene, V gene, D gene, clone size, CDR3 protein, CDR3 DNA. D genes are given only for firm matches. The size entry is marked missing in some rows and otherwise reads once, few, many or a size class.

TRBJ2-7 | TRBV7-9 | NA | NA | CASSLGHLGYEQYF | TGTGCCAGCAGCTTAGGACACCTTGGGTACGAGCAGTACTTC
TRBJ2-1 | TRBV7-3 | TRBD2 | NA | CASASGGGSTYNEQFF | TGTGCCAGCGCCTCGGGGGGGGGATCAACCTACAATGAGCAGTTCTTC
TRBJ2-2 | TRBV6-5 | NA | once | CASSYSSVTGELFF | TGTGCCAGCAGTTATTCGAGTGTTACCGGGGAGCTGTTTTTT
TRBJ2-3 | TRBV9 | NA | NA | CASSVAHDVLGDTQYF | TGTGCCAGCAGCGTAGCCCACGACGTACTAGGGGATACGCAGTATTTT
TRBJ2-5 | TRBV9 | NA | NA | CASSVGGLSSGQETQYF | TGTGCCAGCAGCGTAGGAGGACTTAGTAGCGGACAAGAGACCCAGTACTTC
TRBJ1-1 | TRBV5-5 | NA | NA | CASSLQFGVGAFF | TGTGCCAGCAGCCTCCAGTTCGGGGTTGGAGCTTTCTTT
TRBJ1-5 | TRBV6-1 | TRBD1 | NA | CASRGQRNSNQPQHF | TGTGCCAGCAGGGGACAGAGAAATAGCAATCAGCCCCAGCATTTT
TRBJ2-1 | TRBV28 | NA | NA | CASTTIAGANEQFF | TGTGCCAGCACCACTATCGCGGGGGCCAATGAGCAGTTCTTC
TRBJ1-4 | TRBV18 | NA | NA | CASSPTTGATNEKLFF | TGTGCCAGCTCACCAACGACAGGTGCCACTAATGAAAAACTGTTTTTT
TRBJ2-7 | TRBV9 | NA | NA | CASSPRGVLTGEQYF | TGTGCCAGCAGCCCCCGTGGTGTGCTTACGGGGGAGCAGTACTTC
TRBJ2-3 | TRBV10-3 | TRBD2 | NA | CAISDRGGAAVTQYF | TGTGCCATCTCAGATCGGGGGGGGGCAGCGGTTACGCAGTATTTT
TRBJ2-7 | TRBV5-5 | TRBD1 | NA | CASSLSATGEYEQYF | TGTGCCAGCAGCTTGTCCGCGACAGGGGAATACGAGCAGTACTTC
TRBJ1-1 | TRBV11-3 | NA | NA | CASSLEGGNTEAFF | TGTGCCAGCAGCTTAGAAGGGGGGAACACTGAAGCTTTCTTT
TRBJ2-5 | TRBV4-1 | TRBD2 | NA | CASSRIAGETQYF | TGCGCCAGCAGCCGTATAGCGGGAGAGACCCAGTACTTC
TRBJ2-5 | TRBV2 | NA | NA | CASSELLRQETQYF | TGTGCCAGCAGTGAGCTGCTCCGGCAAGAGACCCAGTACTTC
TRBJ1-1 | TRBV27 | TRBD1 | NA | CASSPWDREDTEAFF | TGTGCCAGCAGTCCGTGGGACAGGGAGGACACTGAAGCTTTCTTT
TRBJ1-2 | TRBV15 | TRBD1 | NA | CATSRGGLRGINYGYTF | TGTGCCACCAGCAGAGGGGGACTCAGGGGGATTAACTATGGCTACACCTTC
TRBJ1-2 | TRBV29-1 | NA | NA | CSVERPSHYGNYGYTF | TGCAGCGTTGAACGACCCTCACACTACGGTAACTATGGCTACACCTTC
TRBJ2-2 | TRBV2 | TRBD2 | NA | CASSGGGLAGYTGELFF | TGTGCCAGCAGTGGGGGGGGACTAGCGGGGTACACCGGGGAGCTGTTTTTT
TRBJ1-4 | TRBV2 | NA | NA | CASKEEVTNEKLFF | TGTGCCAGCAAGGAGGAAGTGACTAATGAAAAACTGTTTTTT
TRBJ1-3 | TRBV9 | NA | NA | CASSATQGSGNTIYF | TGTGCCAGCAGCGCCACTCAGGGCTCTGGAAACACCATATATTTT
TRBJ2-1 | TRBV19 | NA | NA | CATGPRYNEQFF | TGTGCCACCGGCCCTAGGTACAATGAGCAGTTCTTC
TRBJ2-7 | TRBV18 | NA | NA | CASSPPMRVLNPYEQYF | TGTGCCAGCTCACCACCGATGCGTGTTCTTAACCCCTACGAGCAGTACTTC
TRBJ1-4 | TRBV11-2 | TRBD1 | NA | CASSSNRGANEKLFF | TGTGCCAGCAGCTCAAACAGGGGGGCTAATGAAAAACTGTTTTTT
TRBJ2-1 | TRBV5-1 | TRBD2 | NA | CASSLNPLAGVREQFF | TGCGCCAGCAGCTTGAATCCTCTAGCGGGAGTGCGCGAGCAGTTCTTC
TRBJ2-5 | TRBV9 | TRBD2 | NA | CASSELAGVGETQYF | TGTGCCAGCAGCGAACTAGCGGGAGTAGGAGAGACCCAGTACTTC
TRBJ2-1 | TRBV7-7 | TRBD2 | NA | CASSEIGLVSYNEQFF | TGTGCTAGCAGCGAAATCGGACTAGTTTCCTACAATGAGCAGTTCTTC
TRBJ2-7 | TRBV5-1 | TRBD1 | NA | CASSLEQGGYEQYF | TGCGCCAGCAGCTTGGAACAGGGGGGCTACGAGCAGTACTTC
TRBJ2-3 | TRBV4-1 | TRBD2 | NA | CASSQELAGEDTQYF | TGCGCCAGCAGCCAAGAGTTAGCGGGAGAAGATACGCAGTATTTT
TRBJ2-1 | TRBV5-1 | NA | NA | CASSSAVNSYNEQFF | TGCGCCAGCAGCTCGGCGGTAAACTCCTACAATGAGCAGTTCTTC
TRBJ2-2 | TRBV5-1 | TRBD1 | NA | CASSLGTGFGELFF | TGCGCCAGCAGCTTGGGGACAGGGTTCGGGGAGCTGTTTTTT
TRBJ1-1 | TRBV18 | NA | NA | CASSPTGIGAEAFF | TGTGCCAGCTCACCAACAGGGATAGGTGCTGAAGCTTTCTTT
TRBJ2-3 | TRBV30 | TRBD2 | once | CAWSVGLAGGRDTQYF | TGTGCCTGGAGTGTAGGGCTAGCGGGAGGGAGGGATACGCAGTATTTT
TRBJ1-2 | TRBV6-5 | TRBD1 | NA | CASSYSPGQGGYGYTF | TGTGCCAGCAGTTACTCTCCCGGACAGGGAGGCTATGGCTACACCTTC
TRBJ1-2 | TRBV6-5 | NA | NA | CASSYKQGVITGYTF | TGTGCCAGCAGTTATAAGCAGGGCGTAATAACTGGCTACACCTTC
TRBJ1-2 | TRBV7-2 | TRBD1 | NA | CASSLETGIGGYTF | TGTGCCAGCAGCTTAGAGACAGGGATTGGTGGCTACACCTTC
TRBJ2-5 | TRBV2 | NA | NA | CASRQQSLQETQYF | TGTGCCAGCCGACAGCAAAGCCTACAAGAGACCCAGTACTTC
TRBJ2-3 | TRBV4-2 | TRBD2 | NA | CASSQEGASGFTDTQYF | TGTGCCAGCAGCCAAGAAGGGGCTAGCGGGTTCACAGATACGCAGTATTTT
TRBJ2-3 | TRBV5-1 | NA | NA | CASSLRSQQADTQYF | TGCGCCAGCAGCTTGCGCAGCCAACAGGCAGATACGCAGTATTTT
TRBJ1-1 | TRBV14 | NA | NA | CASSVDYTEAFF | TGTGCCAGCAGCGTAGACTACACTGAAGCTTTCTTT
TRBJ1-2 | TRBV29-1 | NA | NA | CSVELLSGYTF | TGCAGCGTTGAATTACTATCCGGCTACACCTTC